Sequencing of this T cell receptor beta chain was carried out in a study of metastatic and nonmetastatic thyroid tumors. Study in general: Repertoire comparisons spanned blood and tumor or nodule tissue from malignant and benign thyroid patients. General study results and limits: Across blood and tumor, TCR beta diversity in malignant thyroid tumors was reportedly significantly higher than in benign nodules.

Every patient underwent thyroid surgery untreated. A remark on this clone: As yet, its antigen is unknown. One end of the junction is discordant with germline, which a read error may explain.

TCRdb re-called the PCR reads via MiXCR. The profile shows 26,000 or so clones, roughly 15% of them singletons. The CDR3 length is 13 residues. Germline CDR1 and CDR2: MDHEN and SYDVKM. The material sequenced was blood. The receptor was derived from a female donor with papillary thyroid cancer or a benign thyroid nodule (not recorded which). Some clones in this sample may be carry-over from other donors' samples. The J gene is TRBJ1-1, the V gene TRBV28; tentatively, D is TRBD1 (5 bases). CDR3 residues: CASTRLRGGEALF. In nucleotides, the CDR3 is TGTGCCAGCACCCGCCTACGTGGGGGGGAAGCTTTATTT.